Shown below are 18 T cell receptor beta chains from a single sample sequenced in a study of metastatic and nonmetastatic thyroid tumors. MiXCR reprocessed the PCR reads for TCRdb. This table has roughly 19,000 clones, 22% appearing once. Ahead of thyroid surgery, no patient had received treatment of any kind. The sequenced material came from tumor tissue. All receptors come from a male donor with papillary thyroid cancer or a benign thyroid nodule (not recorded which). Some clones in this sample may be carry-over from other donors' samples.

By frequency in the sample, this clone is medium-sized. This chain uses TRBV20-1 with TRBJ2-7, with D possibly matching TRBD1 (6 bases). The germline V and J ends were trimmed by 0 bases and 7 bases, with 19 bases remaining between them. Germline V gene lookup returns CDR1 DFQATT and CDR2 SNEGSKA (reference sequence). The CDR3 length is 15 residues. CDR3 loop: CSARDSGAGADEQYF. CDR3 in DNA: TGCAGTGCTAGAGATAGTGGAGCAGGGGCGGATGAGCAGTACTTC.

The rearrangement uses TRBV6-1 and TRBJ2-1; D assignment may be TRBD1 or TRBD2 (6 bases each). Germline CDR1 and CDR2: MNHNS and SASEGT. The CDR3 covers 15 residues. The ends were cut back, 7 bases at V and 0 bases at J, with 13 bases in the middle. CDR3 sequence: CASIEGGNSYNEQFF. The DNA of the CDR3 is TGTGCCAGCATCGAGGGGGGAAACTCCTACAATGAGCAGTTCTTC.

Many counts were recorded for this clone. This chain joins TRBV14 and TRBJ1-6; D is unclear. The V and J ends lost 4 bases and 8 bases respectively, with 15 bases between them. The CDR3 runs to 15 residues. Germline V gives CDR1 SGHDN, CDR2 FVKESK. The CDR3 loop reads CASSRAGPAYSPLHF. CDR3 DNA sequence: TGTGCCAGCAGCCGGGCCGGGCCAGCCTATTCACCCCTCCACTTT.

Remarks on this clone: An end of the junction does not agree with germline; a read error may underlie this. CDR3 protein: CSAFPGNGGTESFF. In DNA form, the CDR3 reads TGCAGTGCCTTCCCGGGAAACGGAGGCACTGAATCTTTCTTT. V gene TRBV20-1 combines with J gene TRBJ1-1; D remains ambiguous. The CDR3 runs 14 residues. Germline CDR1 is DFQATT and CDR2 is SNEGSKA (reference sequence).

Regarding this clone: Because the CDR3 is missing its conserved closing phenylalanine or tryptophan, this is likely a read error. The genes are TRBV11-2 and TRBJ2-7, with D unclear. CDR3 length equals 16 residues. Germline assignment: CDR1 SGHAT and CDR2 FQNNGV. The V and J ends lost 5 bases and 0 bases respectively, with 17 bases between them. CDR3 nucleotide sequence: TGTGCCAGCAGCATAGTCCCGTGGCTGAGCTCCTACGAGCAGTACCTC. It codes for CASSIVPWLSSYEQYL.

At least ten counts were recorded for this clone. This rearrangement joins TRBV7-6 to TRBJ2-7, with 7 nucleotides matching TRBD2. The CDR3 spans 13 residues. Germline trimming cut 1 base from V and 4 bases from J; bases unmatched to any gene: 1. Germline CDR1 SGHVS, CDR2 FNYEAQ. CDR3 in amino acids: CASSLEREYEQYF. CDR3 in DNA: TGTGCCAGCAGCTTAGAGCGGGAATACGAGCAGTACTTC. The complete variable domain, with remaining parts taken from reference TRBV7-6 and TRBJ2-7, reads GAGVSQSPRYKVTKRGQDVALRCDPISGHVSLYWYRQALGQGPEFLTYFNYEAQQDKSGLPNDRFSAERPEGSISTLTIQRTEQRDSAMYRCASSLEREYEQYFGPGTRLTVT.

This clone was found a few times. Possible read error: a much larger clone is one base away. This chain connects TRBV11-1 to TRBJ2-3; no definite D call. CDR3 size: 15 residues. Germline CDR1 and CDR2: SGHAT and FQDESV (reference sequence). The CDR3: CASSLPTSFTDAQYF. As DNA, the CDR3 is TGTGCCAGCAGCTTACCGACCTCCTTCACAGATGCGCAGTATTTT.

This chain joins TRBV11-2 and TRBJ2-7; D is unresolved. V lost 4 bases and J lost 1, with 17 bases in between. The CDR3 extends over 16 amino acids. Germline V gene lookup returns CDR1 SGHAT and CDR2 FQNNGV. CDR3 protein: CASSSRVGSWSYEQYF. The CDR3 DNA is TGTGCCAGCAGCTCTCGGGTGGGGTCGTGGTCCTACGAGCAGTACTTC.

This clone was seen ten or more times. The sample holds other DNA sequences that translate to the same CDR3. This rearrangement joins TRBV7-9 to TRBJ2-1, with no clear D. The CDR3 has 12 amino acids. Between the trimmed V and J ends, which lost 2 bases and 9 bases, there was a span of 8 bases. Per the germline V gene, CDR1 is SEHNR and CDR2 is FQNEAQ (reference sequence). In nucleotides, the CDR3 is TGTGCCAGCAGCTTACTCGTCGGTGAGCAGTTCTTC. Amino acid sequence: CASSLLVGEQFF.

This clone was seen a handful of times. One junction end disagrees with the germline gene, perhaps due to a read error. This CDR3 is also generated by other DNA sequences in the sample. This chain links TRBV28 with TRBJ2-1; D gene unclear. Germline CDR1 reads MDHEN; CDR2 reads SYDVKM. CDR3 length: 16 amino acids. The DNA for the CDR3 is TGCGCCAGCAGTGCCATCTACAGAATATCCTACAATGAGCAGTTCTTC. Translating gives CASSAIYRISYNEQFF.

This clone is medium-sized (0.01 to 0.1%) in the sample. The chain couples TRBV12-3 or TRBV12-4 to TRBJ2-7; 12 bases agree with TRBD2. The CDR3 spans 14 residues. The J segment lost 10 bases and the V segment lost 4 bases, leaving 8 bases of the junction unmatched. The CDR3, as DNA: TGTGCCAGCAGTTCGACTAGCGGGAGCCTTTCTCAGTACTTC. Translation: CASSSTSGSLSQYF.

This clone was seen many times. J is TRBJ2-1 and V is TRBV30; 11 bases match TRBD2. CDR3 size: 14 residues. V was pared by 2 bases and J by 7 bases, with 4 bases of the junction left unmatched. Germline V gene lookup returns CDR1 GTSNPN and CDR2 SVGIG (reference sequence). CDR3 in DNA: TGTGCCTGGAGTACTAGCGGGAGATGGAATGAGCAGTTCTTC. Its protein is CAWSTSGRWNEQFF.

This clone showed up many times. The V and J genes are TRBV4-3 and TRBJ2-3; 7 bases align to TRBD2. This CDR3 spans 15 amino acids. Unmatched junction bases numbered 9, after V lost 3 bases and J lost 6 bases. Germline-derived CDR1 and CDR2 are LGHNA and YSLEER. The CDR3 nucleotides read TGCGCCAGCAGCCATCATGGACTAGTAGCGGATACGCAGTATTTT. Translating it yields CASSHHGLVADTQYF.

This clone came up many times. V and J are TRBV7-2 and TRBJ2-1, with D perhaps assigned TRBD1 or TRBD2 (5 bases each). This CDR3 is built from 14 residues. V was trimmed by 3 bases and J by 9 bases, leaving 15 bases between them. Germline lookup yields CDR1 SGHTA and CDR2 FQGNSA. The CDR3 reads CASSFSKGTGEQFF. CDR3 nucleotides: TGTGCCAGCAGCTTCTCCAAGGGGACGGGTGAGCAGTTCTTC.

This clone showed up many times. The J gene is TRBJ1-4, the V gene TRBV27, with unresolved D. V was trimmed by 0 bases and J by 8 bases, leaving 16 bases between them. CDR1 is MNHEY and CDR2 is SMNVEV in the germline V gene (reference sequence). The CDR3 sequence is 16 residues long. This CDR3 reads CASSLSSRLVEEKLFF. In DNA form, the CDR3 reads TGTGCCAGCAGTTTATCGAGCAGGTTGGTGGAAGAAAAACTGTTTTTT. Using reference TRBV27 and TRBJ1-4 for the parts outside the CDR3, the full variable domain is EAQVTQNPRYLITVTGKKLTVTCSQNMNHEYMSWYRQDPGLGLRQIYYSMNVEVTDKGDVPEGYKVSRKEKRNFPLILESPSPNQTSLYFCASSLSSRLVEEKLFFGSGTQLSVL.

With regard to this clone: A junction end diverges from the germline sequence, so it may reflect a read error. The CDR3 reads CGSSGLGHQPQHF. CDR3 DNA sequence: TGTGGCAGTAGTGGTTTGGGCCATCAGCCCCAGCATTTT. The V and J genes are TRBV19 and TRBJ1-5; D remains unclear. Germline lookup yields CDR1 LNHDA and CDR2 SQIVND (reference sequence). The CDR3 spans 13 residues. The whole variable domain, filled in from reference TRBV19 and TRBJ1-5, reads DGGITQSPKYLFRKEGQNVTLSCEQNLNHDAMYWYRQDPGQGLRLIYYSQIVNDFQKGDIAEGYSVSREKKESFPLTVTSAQKNPTAFYLCGSSGLGHQPQHFGDGTRLSIL.

In its sample, this clone was seen many times. The chain combines TRBV19 with TRBJ1-5; D ambiguous. Germline lookup yields CDR1 LNHDA and CDR2 SQIVND (reference sequence). This CDR3 spans 13 amino acids. The V and J ends lost 7 bases and 5 bases respectively, with 12 bases between them. The CDR3 DNA follows: TGTGCCAGTAACATGGGCGGATATCAGCCCCAGCATTTT. This gives the protein CASNMGGYQPQHF. The full variable domain, rest sourced from reference TRBV19 and TRBJ1-5, is DGGITQSPKYLFRKEGQNVTLSCEQNLNHDAMYWYRQDPGQGLRLIYYSQIVNDFQKGDIAEGYSVSREKKESFPLTVTSAQKNPTAFYLCASNMGGYQPQHFGDGTRLSIL.

This clone showed up just once. Possible read error: a much larger clone is one base away. Other nucleotide sequences from this sample produce the same CDR3. The rearrangement links TRBV4-2 to TRBJ2-1, with 8 positions matching TRBD2. The germline gives CDR1 LGHNA, CDR2 YNFKEQ. This CDR3 has 15 residues. The CDR3 loop reads CASSLRAGAYNEQFF. As DNA, the CDR3 is TGTGCCAGCAGCCTAAGAGCGGGAGCCTACAATGAGCAATTCTTC.